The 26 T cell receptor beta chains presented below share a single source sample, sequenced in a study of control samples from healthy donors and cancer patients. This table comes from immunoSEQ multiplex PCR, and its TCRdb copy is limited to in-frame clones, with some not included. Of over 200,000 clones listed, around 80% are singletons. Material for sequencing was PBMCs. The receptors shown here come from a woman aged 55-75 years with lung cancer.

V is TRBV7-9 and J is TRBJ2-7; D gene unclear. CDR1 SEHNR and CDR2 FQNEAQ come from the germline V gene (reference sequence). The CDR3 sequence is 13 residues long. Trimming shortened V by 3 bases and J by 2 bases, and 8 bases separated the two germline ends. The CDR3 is CASSLSRTYEQYF. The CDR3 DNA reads TGTGCCAGCAGCTTGTCCAGAACCTACGAGCAGTACTTC.

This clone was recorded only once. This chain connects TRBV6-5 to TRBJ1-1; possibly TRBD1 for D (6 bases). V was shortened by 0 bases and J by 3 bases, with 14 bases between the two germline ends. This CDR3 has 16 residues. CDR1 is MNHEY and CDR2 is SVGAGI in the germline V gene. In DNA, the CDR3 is TGTGCCAGCAGTTACTCAACAGGGCGGGGTGACACTGAAGCTTTCTTT. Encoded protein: CASSYSTGRGDTEAFF.

CDR3 in amino acids: CASSYNNEQFF. For the CDR3, the DNA is TGTGCCAGCAGTTATAACAATGAGCAGTTCTTC. The chain combines TRBV6-6 with TRBJ2-1; D remains ambiguous. This CDR3 spans 11 amino acids. The germline CDR1 and CDR2 sequences are MNHNY and SVGAGI (reference sequence). V was trimmed by 3 bases and J by 5 bases, leaving 2 bases between them.

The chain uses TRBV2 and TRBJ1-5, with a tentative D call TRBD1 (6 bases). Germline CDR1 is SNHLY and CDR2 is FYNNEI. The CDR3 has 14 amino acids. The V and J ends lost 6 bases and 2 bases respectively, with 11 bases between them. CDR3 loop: CASRSQGGNQPQHF. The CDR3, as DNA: TGTGCCAGCAGATCACAGGGTGGCAATCAGCCCCAGCATTTT. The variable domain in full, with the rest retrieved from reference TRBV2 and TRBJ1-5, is EPEVTQTPSHQVTQMGQEVILRCVPISNHLYFYWYRQILGQKVEFLVSFYNNEISEKSEIFDDQFSVERPDGSNFTLKIRSTKLEDSAMYFCASRSQGGNQPQHFGDGTRLSIL.

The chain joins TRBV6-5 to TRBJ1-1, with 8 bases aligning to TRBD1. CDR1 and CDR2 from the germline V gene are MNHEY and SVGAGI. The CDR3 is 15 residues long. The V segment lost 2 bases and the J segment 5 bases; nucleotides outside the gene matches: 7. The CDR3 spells CASSYPGGSGTEAFF. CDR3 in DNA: TGTGCCAGCAGTTACCCAGGGGGCTCGGGAACTGAAGCTTTCTTT.

The CDR3 loop reads CASSLVVAHEQYF. The CDR3 region has the DNA TGTGCCAGCAGCTTAGTCGTCGCCCACGAGCAGTACTTC. The chain employs TRBV7-2 and TRBJ2-7, with D uncertain. CDR1 is SGHTA, CDR2 FQGNSA, per germline. Trimming removed 1 base from V and 5 bases from J, with 9 bases in between. The CDR3 length is 13 residues.

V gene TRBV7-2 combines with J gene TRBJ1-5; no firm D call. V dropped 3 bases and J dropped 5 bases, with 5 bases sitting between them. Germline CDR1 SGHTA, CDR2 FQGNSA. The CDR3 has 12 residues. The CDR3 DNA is TGTGCCAGCAGCTTTTTTGATCAGCCCCAGCATTTT. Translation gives CASSFFDQPQHF.

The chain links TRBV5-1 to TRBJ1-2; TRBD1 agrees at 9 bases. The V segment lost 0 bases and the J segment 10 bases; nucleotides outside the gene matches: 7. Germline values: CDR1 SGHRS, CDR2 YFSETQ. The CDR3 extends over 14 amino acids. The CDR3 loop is CASSLEGTGIPYTF. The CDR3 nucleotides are TGCGCCAGCAGCTTGGAAGGGACAGGGATCCCCTACACCTTC.

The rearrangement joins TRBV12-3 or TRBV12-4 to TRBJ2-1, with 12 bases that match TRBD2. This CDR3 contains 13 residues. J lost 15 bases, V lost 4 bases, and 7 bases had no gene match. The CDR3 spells CASSSSSGRAPFF. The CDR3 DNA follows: TGTGCCAGCAGTTCTTCTAGCGGGAGGGCCCCGTTCTTC.

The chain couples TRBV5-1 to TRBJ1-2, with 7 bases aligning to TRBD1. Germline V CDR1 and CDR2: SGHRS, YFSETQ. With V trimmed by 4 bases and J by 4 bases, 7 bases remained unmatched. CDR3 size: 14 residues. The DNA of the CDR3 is TGCGCCAGCAGCCCAGTGGGACAGATCTATGGCTACACCTTC. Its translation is CASSPVGQIYGYTF.

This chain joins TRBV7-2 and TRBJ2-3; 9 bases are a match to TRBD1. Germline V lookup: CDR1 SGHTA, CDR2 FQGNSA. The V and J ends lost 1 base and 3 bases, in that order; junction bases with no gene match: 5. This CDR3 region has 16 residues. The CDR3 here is CASSLVGDRVTDTQYF. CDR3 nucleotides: TGTGCCAGCAGCTTAGTCGGGGACAGGGTAACAGATACGCAGTATTTT.

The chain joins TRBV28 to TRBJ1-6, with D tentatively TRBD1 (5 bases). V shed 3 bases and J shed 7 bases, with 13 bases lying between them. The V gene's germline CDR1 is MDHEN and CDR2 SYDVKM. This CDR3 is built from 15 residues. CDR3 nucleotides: TGTGCCAGCAGTTTTCCGGGGGGGAAGAATTCACCCCTCCACTTT. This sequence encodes CASSFPGGKNSPLHF.

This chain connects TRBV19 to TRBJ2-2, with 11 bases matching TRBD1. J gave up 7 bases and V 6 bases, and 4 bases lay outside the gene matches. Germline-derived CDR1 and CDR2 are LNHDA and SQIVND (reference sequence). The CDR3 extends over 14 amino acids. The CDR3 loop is CASRPGQGDGELFF. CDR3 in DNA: TGTGCCAGTAGGCCGGGACAGGGGGACGGGGAGCTGTTTTTT.

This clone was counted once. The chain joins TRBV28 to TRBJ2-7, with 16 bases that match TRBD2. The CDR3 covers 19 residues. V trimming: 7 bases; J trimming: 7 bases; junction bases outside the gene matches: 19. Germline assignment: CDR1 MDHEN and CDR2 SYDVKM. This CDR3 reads CASTPSLGTSGRAPWEQYF. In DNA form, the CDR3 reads TGTGCCAGCACCCCTTCCCTCGGGACTAGCGGGAGGGCCCCTTGGGAGCAGTACTTC.

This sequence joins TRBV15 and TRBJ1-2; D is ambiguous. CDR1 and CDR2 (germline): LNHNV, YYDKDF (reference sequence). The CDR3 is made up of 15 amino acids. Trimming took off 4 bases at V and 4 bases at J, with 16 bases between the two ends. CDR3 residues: CATSIITSRPYGYTF. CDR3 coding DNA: TGTGCCACCAGCATAATAACAAGCAGGCCCTATGGCTACACCTTC.

The CDR3: CASREQQYTQYF. The CDR3, as DNA: TGTGCCAGCAGAGAGCAGCAGTATACGCAGTATTTT. V gene TRBV12-3 or TRBV12-4 combines with J gene TRBJ2-3, with D unresolved. The CDR3 has 12 residues. The V end lost 6 bases, the J end lost 7 bases, and 11 bases lay between the germline ends.

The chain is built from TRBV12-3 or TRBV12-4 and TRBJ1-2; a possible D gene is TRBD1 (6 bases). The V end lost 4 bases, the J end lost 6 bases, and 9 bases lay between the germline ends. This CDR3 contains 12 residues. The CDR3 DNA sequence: TGTGCCAGCAGTTGGACAGCGGATGGCTACACCTTC. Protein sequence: CASSWTADGYTF.

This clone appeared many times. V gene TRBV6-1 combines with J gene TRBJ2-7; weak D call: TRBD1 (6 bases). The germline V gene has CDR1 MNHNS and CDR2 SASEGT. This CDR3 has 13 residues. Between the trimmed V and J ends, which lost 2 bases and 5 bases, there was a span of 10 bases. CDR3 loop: CASSETTGDEQYF. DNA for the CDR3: TGTGCCAGCAGTGAAACGACAGGAGACGAGCAGTACTTC.

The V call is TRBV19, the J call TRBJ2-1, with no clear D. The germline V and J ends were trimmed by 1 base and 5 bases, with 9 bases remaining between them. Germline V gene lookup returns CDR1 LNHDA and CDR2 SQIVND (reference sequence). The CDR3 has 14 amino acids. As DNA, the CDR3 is TGTGCCAGTAGTATAGGAGCTAGAGACAATGAGCAGTTCTTC. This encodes CASSIGARDNEQFF.

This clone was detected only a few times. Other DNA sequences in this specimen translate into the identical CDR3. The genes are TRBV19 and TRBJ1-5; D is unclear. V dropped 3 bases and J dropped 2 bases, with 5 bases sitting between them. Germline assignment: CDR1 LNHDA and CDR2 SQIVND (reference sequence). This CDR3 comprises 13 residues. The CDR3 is CASSILGNQPQHF. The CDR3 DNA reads TGTGCCAGTAGTATCCTGGGCAATCAGCCCCAGCATTTT.

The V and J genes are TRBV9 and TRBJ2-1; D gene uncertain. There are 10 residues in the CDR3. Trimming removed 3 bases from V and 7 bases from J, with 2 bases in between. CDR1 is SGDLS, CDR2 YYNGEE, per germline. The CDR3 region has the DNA TGTGCCAGCAGCGGGAATGAGCAGTTCTTC. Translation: CASSGNEQFF. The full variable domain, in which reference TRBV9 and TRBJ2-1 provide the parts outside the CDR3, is DSGVTQTPKHLITATGQRVTLRCSPRSGDLSVYWYQQSLDQGLQFLIQYYNGEERAKGNILERFSAQQFPDLHSELNLSSLELGDSALYFCASSGNEQFFGPGTRLTVL.

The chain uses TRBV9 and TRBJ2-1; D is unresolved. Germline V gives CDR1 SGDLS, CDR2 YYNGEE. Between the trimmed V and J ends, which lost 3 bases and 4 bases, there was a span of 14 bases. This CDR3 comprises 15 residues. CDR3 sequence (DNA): TGTGCCAGCAGCGAAGGACCGAACCGTTACAATGAGCAGTTCTTC. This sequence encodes CASSEGPNRYNEQFF.

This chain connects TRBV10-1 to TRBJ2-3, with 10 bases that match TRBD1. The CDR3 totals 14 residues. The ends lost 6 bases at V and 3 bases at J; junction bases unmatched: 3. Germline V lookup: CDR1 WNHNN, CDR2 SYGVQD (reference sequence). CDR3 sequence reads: CASSQDRGTDTQYF. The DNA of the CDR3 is TGCGCCAGCAGCCAGGACAGGGGGACAGATACGCAGTATTTT.

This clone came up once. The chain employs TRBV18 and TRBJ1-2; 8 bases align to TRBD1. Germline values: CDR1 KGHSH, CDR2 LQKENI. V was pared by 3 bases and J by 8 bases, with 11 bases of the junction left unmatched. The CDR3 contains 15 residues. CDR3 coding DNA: TGTGCCAGCTCACCGGGGGACGGACAGGGATCCGGCTACACCTTC. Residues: CASSPGDGQGSGYTF.

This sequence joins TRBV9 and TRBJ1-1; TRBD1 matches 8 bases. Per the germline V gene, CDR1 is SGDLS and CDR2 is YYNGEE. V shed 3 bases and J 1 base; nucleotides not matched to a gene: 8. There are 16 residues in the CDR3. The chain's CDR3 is CASSEDRDRRNTEAFF. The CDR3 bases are TGTGCCAGCAGCGAAGACCGGGACAGGAGGAACACTGAAGCTTTCTTT. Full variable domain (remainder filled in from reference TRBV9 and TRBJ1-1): DSGVTQTPKHLITATGQRVTLRCSPRSGDLSVYWYQQSLDQGLQFLIQYYNGEERAKGNILERFSAQQFPDLHSELNLSSLELGDSALYFCASSEDRDRRNTEAFFGQGTRLTVV.

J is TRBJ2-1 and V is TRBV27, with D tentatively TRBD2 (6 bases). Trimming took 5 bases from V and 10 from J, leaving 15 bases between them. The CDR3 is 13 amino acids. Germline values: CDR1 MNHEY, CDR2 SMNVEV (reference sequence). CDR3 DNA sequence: TGTGCCAGCAGTCCTTGGGGCGGGATCGAGCAGTTCTTC. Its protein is CASSPWGGIEQFF.